Listed below are T cell receptor beta chains from one sample, sequenced in a study of molecular identifiers for immune sequencing clone quantification. Using its own MiXCR run on the PCR reads, TCRdb lists one record per CDR3 protein. The table includes hundreds of thousands of distinct CDR3 sequences, approximately 24% detected once. Sequenced input: naive CD8+ T cells from blood, with Jurkat cell RNA spiked in. The origin of the receptors is a human donor in good health. Some libraries in this study had Jurkat cell RNA spiked in. CDR3s include the opening cysteine and the closing phenylalanine or tryptophan.

cdr3_length v_call cdr3_aa
14 TRBV6-5 CASSYYTLTGELFF
15 TRBV13 CASSAGPAPYNEQFF
19 TRBV23-1 CASSQSGRPTGQEIYGHTF
15 TRBV19 CASGTSGGEAYEQYF
13 TRBV20-1 CSAREPGPYEQYF
16 TRBV9 CASSGRQGVYTGELFF
15 TRBV9 CASSPPGALRETQYF
13 TRBV28 CASRLRGSGELFF
17 TRBV27 CASSLIVAGAINSPLHF
15 TRBV13 CASSLAIRGPSGYTF
11 TRBV30 CAWSAYYEQYF
14 TRBV3-1 CASSLTGEQETQYF
14 TRBV6-5 CASSYSGGNTEAFF
16 TRBV20-1 CSARDMGTGSNQPQHF
11 TRBV2 CASSESAGQYF